This T cell receptor beta chain derives from a study of shared T cell receptors in the human thymus. Germline values: CDR1 LGHNA, CDR2 YSLEER. V lost 0 bases and J lost 6, with 12 bases in between. The length of the CDR3 is 15 residues. TCRdb keeps only in-frame clones here, not all; method: immunoSEQ multiplex PCR. The table has about 380,000 clones, about 95% seen once; the top ten hold approximately 0.02%. The chain carries TRBV4-3 and TRBJ2-1; tentative D call: TRBD2 (6 bases). The source of this sequence is a human donor. Material for sequencing was thymocytes. CDR3 bases: TGCGCCAGCAGCCAAGATCGGGGGATTGCCAATGAGCAGTTCTTC. Its translation is CASSQDRGIANEQFF.